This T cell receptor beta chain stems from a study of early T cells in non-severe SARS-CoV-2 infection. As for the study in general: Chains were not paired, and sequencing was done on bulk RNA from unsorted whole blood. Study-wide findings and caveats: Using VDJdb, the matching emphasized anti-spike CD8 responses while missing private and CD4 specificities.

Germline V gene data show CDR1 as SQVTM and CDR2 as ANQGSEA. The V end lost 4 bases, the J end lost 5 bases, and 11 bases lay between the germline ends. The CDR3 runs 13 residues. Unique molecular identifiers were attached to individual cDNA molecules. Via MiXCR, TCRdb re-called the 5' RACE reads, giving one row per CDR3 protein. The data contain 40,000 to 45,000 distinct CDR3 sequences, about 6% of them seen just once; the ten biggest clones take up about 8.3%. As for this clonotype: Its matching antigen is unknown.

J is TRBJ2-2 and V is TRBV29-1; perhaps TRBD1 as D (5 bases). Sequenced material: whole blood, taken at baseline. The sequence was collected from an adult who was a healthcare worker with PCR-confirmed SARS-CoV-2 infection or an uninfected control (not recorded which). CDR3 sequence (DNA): TGCAGCGTTGCAGGGTGGGCGACCGGGGAGCTGTTTTTT. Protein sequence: CSVAGWATGELFF.